This T cell receptor (beta chain) was recorded in a study of control samples from healthy donors and cancer patients. The V gene lost 4 bases and the J gene lost 0 bases, with 13 bases spanning the gap. CDR1 is MNHEY, CDR2 SVGAGI, per germline. CDR3 length: 15 residues. Data came from immunoSEQ multiplex PCR; TCRdb stores just in-frame clones and leaves some out. The top ten clones hold approximately 1.1% of a sample with about 120,000 clones, around 91% of them seen once. The gene calls are TRBV6-5 and TRBJ2-7; maybe TRBD2 (6 bases). The receptor comes from a woman aged 50 to 65 with colorectal cancer. Sequenced input: PBMCs. The DNA of the CDR3 is TGTGCCAGCAGTTTAGGATCGGGAGTCTCCTACGAGCAGTACTTC. Its protein is CASSLGSGVSYEQYF.